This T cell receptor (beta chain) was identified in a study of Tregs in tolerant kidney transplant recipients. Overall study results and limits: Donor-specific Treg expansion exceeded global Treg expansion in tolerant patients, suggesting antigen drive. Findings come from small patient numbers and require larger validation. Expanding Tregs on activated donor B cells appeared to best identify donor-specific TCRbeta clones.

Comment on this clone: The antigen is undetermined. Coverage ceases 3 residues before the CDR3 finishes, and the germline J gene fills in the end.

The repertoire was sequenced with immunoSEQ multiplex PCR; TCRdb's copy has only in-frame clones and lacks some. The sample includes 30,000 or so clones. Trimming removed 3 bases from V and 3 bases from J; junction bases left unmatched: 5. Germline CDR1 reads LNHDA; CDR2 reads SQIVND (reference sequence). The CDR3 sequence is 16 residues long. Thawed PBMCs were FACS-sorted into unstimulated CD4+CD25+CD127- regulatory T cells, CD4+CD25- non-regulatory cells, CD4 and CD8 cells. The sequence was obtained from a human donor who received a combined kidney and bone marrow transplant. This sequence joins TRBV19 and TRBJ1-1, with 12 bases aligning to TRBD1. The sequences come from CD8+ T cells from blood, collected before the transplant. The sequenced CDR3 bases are TGTGCCAGTAGTATGGGACAGGGGGCTGGTTACACTGAA. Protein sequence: CASSMGQGAGYTE. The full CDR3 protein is CASSMGQGAGYTEAFF.